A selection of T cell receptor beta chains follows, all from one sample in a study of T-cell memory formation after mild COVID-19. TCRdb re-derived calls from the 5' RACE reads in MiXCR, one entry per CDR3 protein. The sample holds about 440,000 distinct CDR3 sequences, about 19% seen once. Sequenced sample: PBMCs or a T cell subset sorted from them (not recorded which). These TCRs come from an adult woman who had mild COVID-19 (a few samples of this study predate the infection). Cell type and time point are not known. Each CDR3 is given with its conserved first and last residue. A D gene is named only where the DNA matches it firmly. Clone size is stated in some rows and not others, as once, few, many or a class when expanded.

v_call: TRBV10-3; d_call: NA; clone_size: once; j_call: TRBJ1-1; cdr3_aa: CATSTMNTEAFF; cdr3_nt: TGTGCCACTTCGACTATGAACACTGAAGCTTTCTTT
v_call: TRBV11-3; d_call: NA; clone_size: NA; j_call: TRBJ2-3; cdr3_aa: CASVAWDTDTQYF; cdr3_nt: TGTGCCAGCGTAGCATGGGACACAGATACGCAGTATTTT
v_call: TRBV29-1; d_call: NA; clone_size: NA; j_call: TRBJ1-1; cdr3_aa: CSVEIGSRGTEAFF; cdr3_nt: TGCAGCGTTGAAATAGGGTCGAGGGGCACTGAAGCTTTCTTT
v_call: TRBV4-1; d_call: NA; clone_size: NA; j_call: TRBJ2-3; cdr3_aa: CASSHLGPGGADTQYF; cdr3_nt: TGCGCCAGCAGCCACTTGGGCCCAGGTGGGGCAGATACGCAGTATTTT
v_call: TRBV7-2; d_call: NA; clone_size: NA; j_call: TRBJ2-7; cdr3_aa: CASNQDGSYEQYF; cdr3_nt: TGTGCCAGCAACCAGGACGGTTCCTACGAGCAGTACTTC
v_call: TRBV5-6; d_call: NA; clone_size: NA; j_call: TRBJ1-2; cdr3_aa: CASSPDTFGYGYTF; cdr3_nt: TGTGCCAGCAGCCCGGACACGTTCGGCTATGGCTACACCTTC
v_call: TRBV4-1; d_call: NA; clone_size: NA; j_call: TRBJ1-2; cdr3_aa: CASSQVLAETNYGYTF; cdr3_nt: TGCGCCAGCAGCCAAGTCTTGGCAGAAACTAACTATGGCTACACCTTC
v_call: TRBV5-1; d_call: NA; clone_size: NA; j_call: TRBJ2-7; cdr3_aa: CASSPGDNTYEQYF; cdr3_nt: TGCGCCAGCAGCCCGGGGGACAACACCTACGAGCAGTACTTC
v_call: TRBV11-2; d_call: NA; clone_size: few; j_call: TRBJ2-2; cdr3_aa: CASSSVRGNANTGELFF; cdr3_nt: TGTGCCAGCAGCTCTGTCAGGGGCAACGCGAACACCGGGGAGCTGTTTTTT
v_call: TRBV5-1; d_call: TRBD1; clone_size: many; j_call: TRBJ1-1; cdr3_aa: CASSYRTGWVGTEAFF; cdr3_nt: TGCGCCAGCAGCTACCGGACAGGGTGGGTAGGCACTGAAGCTTTCTTT
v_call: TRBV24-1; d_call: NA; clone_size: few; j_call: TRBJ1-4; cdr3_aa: CATSGRADEKLFF; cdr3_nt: TGTGCCACCAGTGGCAGGGCGGATGAAAAACTGTTTTTT
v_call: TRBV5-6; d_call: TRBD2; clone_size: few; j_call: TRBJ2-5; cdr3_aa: CASSLVVLAGVLGETQYF; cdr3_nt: TGTGCCAGCAGCTTGGTGGTACTAGCGGGAGTTTTAGGAGAGACCCAGTACTTC
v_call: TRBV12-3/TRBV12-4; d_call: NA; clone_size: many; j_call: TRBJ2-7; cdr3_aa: CASSFADEQYF; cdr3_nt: TGTGCCAGCAGTTTTGCCGACGAGCAGTACTTC
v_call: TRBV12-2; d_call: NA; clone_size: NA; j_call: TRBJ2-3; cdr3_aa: CASRLENLGSPTDTQYF; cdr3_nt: TGTGCAAGTCGCTTAGAAAATTTGGGCAGCCCTACAGATACGCAGTATTTT
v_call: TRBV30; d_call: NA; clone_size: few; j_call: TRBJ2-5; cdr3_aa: CAWSVYRAETQYF; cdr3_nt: TGTGCCTGGAGTGTGTACAGAGCAGAGACCCAGTACTTC
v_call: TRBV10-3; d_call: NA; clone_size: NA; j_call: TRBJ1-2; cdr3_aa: CAISDSSANYGYTF; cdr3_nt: TGTGCCATCAGTGACTCTTCCGCTAACTATGGCTACACCTTC
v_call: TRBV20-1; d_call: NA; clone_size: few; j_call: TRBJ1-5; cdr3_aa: CSAKQGNQPQHF; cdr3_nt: TGCAGTGCTAAACAGGGAAATCAGCCCCAGCATTTT
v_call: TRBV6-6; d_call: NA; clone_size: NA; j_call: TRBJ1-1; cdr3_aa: CASSTLRGNTEAFF; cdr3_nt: TGTGCCAGCAGTACCCTCAGGGGGAACACTGAAGCTTTCTTT
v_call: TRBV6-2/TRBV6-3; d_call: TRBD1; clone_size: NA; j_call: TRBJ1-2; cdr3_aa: CASTTGTGIGYTF; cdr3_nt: TGTGCCAGCACCACCGGGACAGGGATTGGCTACACCTTC
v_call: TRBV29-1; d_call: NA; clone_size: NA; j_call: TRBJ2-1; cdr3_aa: CSVEDGGGIYNEQFF; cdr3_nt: TGCAGCGTTGAAGATGGAGGCGGGATCTACAATGAGCAGTTCTTC
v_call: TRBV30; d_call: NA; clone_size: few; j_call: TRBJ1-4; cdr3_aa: CAWSRTGGKLFF; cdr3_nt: TGTGCCTGGAGCCGGACCGGGGGGAAACTGTTTTTT
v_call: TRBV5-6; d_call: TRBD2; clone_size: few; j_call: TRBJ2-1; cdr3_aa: CASSFPSGRSEQFF; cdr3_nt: TGTGCCAGCAGCTTCCCTAGCGGGAGATCTGAGCAGTTCTTC
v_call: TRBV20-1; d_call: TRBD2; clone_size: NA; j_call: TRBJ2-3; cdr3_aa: CSARTRGAHAPQYF; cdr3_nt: TGCAGTGCTAGAACGCGGGGGGCCCACGCTCCGCAGTATTTT
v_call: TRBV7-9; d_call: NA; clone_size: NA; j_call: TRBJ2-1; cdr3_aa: CASSYRAGASVYNEQFF; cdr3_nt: TGTGCCAGCAGCTACCGGGCGGGGGCTAGCGTCTACAATGAGCAGTTCTTC
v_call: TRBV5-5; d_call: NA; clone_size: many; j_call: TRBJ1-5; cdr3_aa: CASSWDSNQPQHF; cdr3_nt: TGTGCCAGCAGCTGGGACAGCAATCAGCCCCAGCATTTT
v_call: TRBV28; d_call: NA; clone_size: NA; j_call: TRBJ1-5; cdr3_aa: CASSSGVSGSNQPQHF; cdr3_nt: TGTGCCAGCAGTTCGGGGGTGAGTGGAAGCAATCAGCCCCAGCATTTT
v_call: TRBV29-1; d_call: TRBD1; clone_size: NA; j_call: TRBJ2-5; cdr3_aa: CSVGQGQETQYF; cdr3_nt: TGCAGCGTTGGACAGGGACAAGAGACCCAGTACTTC